This T cell receptor beta chain was recorded in a study of T cells after yellow fever vaccination. TCRdb reprocessed the 5' RACE reads via MiXCR and lists one record per CDR3 protein. The sample includes more than 90,000 distinct CDR3 sequences, more than 5.5% seen only once; the top ten take 2.5% to 3%. This clonotype was recorded at least ten times. The antigen remains unidentified. Regarding the study as a whole: The secondary response was weaker but peaked faster, day 5 versus 15. One caveat is that FACS-sorted repertoires could contain abundant clonotypes contaminating from the bulk population.

The germline V gene has CDR1 SGHAT and CDR2 FQNNGV. The CDR3 sequence is 15 residues long. Trimming cost V 5 bases and J 15 bases; bases outside gene matches: 18. Sequenced here: CD4+ T cells sorted from PBMCs, sampled roughly 47 days after the first yellow fever vaccination. The chain couples TRBV11-2 to TRBJ2-1, with TRBD2 matching 8 bases. This TCR was recovered from a man between 18 and 29 years old who received the YFV17D yellow fever vaccine. The CDR3 bases are TGTGCCAGCAGCCACAGCGGGGGCCCCGTCCGGGGAGGGTTCTTC. Translating it yields CASSHSGGPVRGGFF.